Shown below are 23 T cell receptor beta chains from a single sample sequenced in a study of cytomegalovirus exposure and HLA in healthy donors. PCR amplification relied on 60 Vbeta primers (plus 13 Jbeta primers). Produced via immunoSEQ multiplex PCR; TCRdb's table is partial and in-frame only. Of 150,000 to 170,000 clones in the sample, roughly four fifths are singletons; the top ten hold around 1.5%. The sequencing sample was made of PBMCs. These receptors were obtained from a man aged 18 to 29 in good health and CMV-seronegative.

J is TRBJ2-4 and V is TRBV23-1; TRBD1 might be the D (5 bases). TRBV23-1 is noted as an ORF with a role that remains uncertain. CDR3 length equals 13 residues. Trimming shortened V by 11 bases and J by 3 bases, and 14 bases separated the two germline ends. CDR3 bases: TGCGCCGGATCCGAGACAGACAAAAACATTCAGTACTTC. Amino acid sequence: CAGSETDKNIQYF.

The genes are TRBV18 and TRBJ2-7; D is perhaps TRBD1 (5 bases). The CDR3 extends over 15 amino acids. Germline V gene data show CDR1 as KGHSH and CDR2 as LQKENI. Trimming removed 5 bases from V and 0 bases from J, with 14 bases in between. CDR3 sequence reads: CASSSQGLVSYEQYF. For the CDR3, the DNA is TGTGCCAGCTCATCCCAGGGCCTCGTCTCCTACGAGCAGTACTTC.

Concerning this clone: In the same sample, other DNA sequences code for this CDR3. The rearrangement links TRBV9 to TRBJ1-5; perhaps TRBD1 as D (5 bases). Trimming removed 6 bases from V and 0 bases from J, with 13 bases in between. This CDR3 is 15 amino acids long. The V gene's germline CDR1 is SGDLS and CDR2 YYNGEE. The CDR3 DNA reads as TGTGCCAGCACCCGAGGGGAGGATAGCAATCAGCCCCAGCATTTT. As protein: CASTRGEDSNQPQHF.

This clone was recorded a few times. The rearrangement uses TRBV18 and TRBJ1-5, with TRBD1 matching over 8 bases. Germline CDR1 and CDR2: KGHSH and LQKENI. V dropped 5 bases and J dropped 1; count of bases not matched to a gene: 4. The CDR3 has 15 residues. DNA of the CDR3: TGTGCCAGCTCAGGACAGGGCGGGAGCAATCAGCCCCAGCATTTT. The encoded protein is CASSGQGGSNQPQHF.

With regard to this clone: Other DNA sequences in the sample encode the same CDR3. The CDR3: CASGSTGVENTEAFF. DNA of the CDR3: TGTGCTAGCGGCTCTACAGGGGTCGAGAACACTGAAGCTTTCTTT. The chain has TRBV6-5 and TRBJ1-1; 7 positions match TRBD1. The CDR3 loop spans 15 amino acids. CDR1 and CDR2 from the germline V gene are MNHEY and SVGAGI.

The chain carries TRBV5-1 and TRBJ1-5; a possible D gene is TRBD1 (6 bases). Trimming took off 5 bases at V and 6 bases at J, with 24 bases between the two ends. CDR3 size: 17 residues. The germline CDR1 and CDR2 sequences are SGHRS and YFSETQ. In DNA form, the CDR3 reads TGCGCCAGCAGTACCCTCCGTGGGGGGCGGGGGGGTCAGCCCCAGCATTTT. It specifies CASSTLRGGRGGQPQHF.

This clone has only one observation. The chain has TRBV4-3 and TRBJ2-7, with D maybe TRBD1 (6 bases). From germline, CDR1 is LGHNA and CDR2 YSLEER. Trimming removed 3 bases at V and 4 bases at J, with 19 bases between. The CDR3 has 16 residues. The CDR3 nucleotides are TGCGCCAGCAGCCAGGCTGGGACACCCGGACCATACGAGCAGTACTTC. As protein: CASSQAGTPGPYEQYF.

V is TRBV9 and J is TRBJ2-5, with 11 positions matching TRBD1. The CDR3 sequence is 15 residues long. The trim removed 2 bases at V and 5 bases at J, leaving 5 bases unmatched. Germline V gives CDR1 SGDLS, CDR2 YYNGEE. In nucleotides, the CDR3 is TGTGCCAGCAGCGTCGGGACAGGGGGATTGGAGACCCAGTACTTC. Translating it yields CASSVGTGGLETQYF.

The chain employs TRBV11-2 and TRBJ1-1; tentative D call: TRBD1 (6 bases). The CDR3 sequence is 11 residues long. Germline CDR1 is SGHAT and CDR2 is FQNNGV. Trimming left V 7 bases short and J 8 bases short, with 11 bases between. CDR3 sequence reads: CASTPGTEAFF. CDR3 DNA: TGTGCCAGCACCCCAGGGACAGAAGCTTTCTTT.

This chain links TRBV6-5 with TRBJ1-5; D gene unclear. The germline CDR1 and CDR2 sequences are MNHEY and SVGAGI. Trimming shortened V by 6 bases and J by 2 bases, and 14 bases separated the two germline ends. The CDR3 runs to 15 residues. CDR3 amino acids: CASRPTIWGNQPQHF. DNA for the CDR3: TGTGCCAGCAGGCCCACTATCTGGGGCAATCAGCCCCAGCATTTT.

The chain is built from TRBV9 and TRBJ2-3; 12 nucleotides align to TRBD2. V dropped 3 bases and J dropped 6; count of bases not matched to a gene: 2. The CDR3 is 14 residues long. CDR1 and CDR2 from the germline V gene are SGDLS and YYNGEE. CDR3 coding DNA: TGTGCCAGCAGCGGGACTAGCGGGAAGGATACGCAGTATTTT. Translating gives CASSGTSGKDTQYF.

The rearrangement links TRBV2 to TRBJ2-7, with 9 bases fitting TRBD2. The germline CDR1 and CDR2 sequences are SNHLY and FYNNEI. With V trimmed by 6 bases and J by 1 base, 10 bases remained unmatched. CDR3 length equals 16 residues. CDR3 region: CASSGGRGSGSYEQYF. For the CDR3, the DNA is TGTGCCAGCAGCGGCGGGAGGGGTTCGGGTTCCTACGAGCAGTACTTC.

J is TRBJ1-2 and V is TRBV4-1; D remains unclear. Germline CDR1 MGHRA, CDR2 YSYEKL. The CDR3 is 15 residues long. V was pared by 4 bases and J by 3 bases, with 15 bases between. The CDR3 DNA reads TGCGCCAGCAGCCCGCACTCACCGAGGGACTATGGCTACACCTTC. Encoded protein: CASSPHSPRDYGYTF.

This chain links TRBV4-3 with TRBJ2-1; D call uncertain. Trimming cost V 2 bases and J 2 bases, with 16 bases left between them. The CDR3 runs to 17 residues. CDR1 and CDR2 from the germline V gene are LGHNA and YSLEER. The CDR3 loop reads CASSQPQRSKPYNEQFF. In DNA form, the CDR3 reads TGCGCCAGCAGCCAACCGCAGAGGAGTAAGCCCTACAATGAGCAGTTCTTC.

V is TRBV21-1 and J is TRBJ2-5; whether TRBD2, the table's D call, matches the DNA was not checked. TRBV21-1 represents a pseudogene. There are 15 residues in the CDR3. CDR3 protein: CASILGTQGGKTQYF. As DNA, the CDR3 is TGTGCCAGCATCTTGGGGACACAGGGAGGGAAGACCCAGTACTTC.

This chain joins TRBV14 and TRBJ1-1; no clear D gene. Germline loops: CDR1 SGHDN, CDR2 FVKESK. The V end lost 4 bases, the J end lost 0 bases, and 15 bases lay between the germline ends. CDR3 length: 16 amino acids. CDR3 residues: CASSPRGNSLNTEAFF. DNA for the CDR3: TGTGCCAGCAGCCCCCGGGGTAATAGTCTGAACACTGAAGCTTTCTTT.

This sequence joins TRBV7-9 and TRBJ2-7; 8 nucleotides agree with TRBD2. The trim removed 3 bases at V and 2 bases at J, leaving 3 bases unmatched. The V gene's germline CDR1 is SEHNR and CDR2 FQNEAQ (reference sequence). This CDR3 has 14 amino acids. The CDR3 DNA reads as TGTGCCAGCAGCTTCGGGGGGGGCCCCTACGAGCAGTACTTC. It translates to CASSFGGGPYEQYF.

The chain couples TRBV15 to TRBJ2-3; TRBD2 agrees at 11 bases. The CDR3 is made up of 18 amino acids. Germline V lookup: CDR1 LNHNV, CDR2 YYDKDF (reference sequence). Trimming cost V 4 bases and J 0 bases; bases outside gene matches: 9. CDR3 protein: CATSNKKGLAVSTDTQYF. Written as DNA, the CDR3 is TGTGCCACCAGCAACAAAAAGGGACTAGCGGTTAGCACAGATACGCAGTATTTT.

V gene TRBV14 combines with J gene TRBJ1-2, with 10 bases that match TRBD1. Germline CDR1 is SGHDN and CDR2 is FVKESK. The V and J ends lost 3 bases and 4 bases, in that order; junction bases with no gene match: 8. The CDR3 totals 16 residues. The CDR3 protein is CASSHTRTGGSYGYTF. CDR3 DNA sequence: TGTGCCAGCAGCCATACCAGGACAGGGGGGAGCTATGGCTACACCTTC.

V is TRBV11-3 and J is TRBJ2-3; D is uncertain. CDR3 size: 13 residues. V shed 1 base and J shed 5 bases, with 7 bases lying between them. Per germline, CDR1 SGHNT and CDR2 YENEEA. The CDR3, as DNA: TGTGCCAGCAGCTTAGGTAACGGAGATACGCAGTATTTT. Protein product: CASSLGNGDTQYF.

This chain uses TRBV6-5 with TRBJ1-2; 8 bases line up with TRBD1. V dropped 7 bases and J dropped 8; count of bases not matched to a gene: 15. CDR3 size: 15 residues. Germline assignment: CDR1 MNHEY and CDR2 SVGAGI. The CDR3 DNA sequence: TGTGCCAGCACCCCTCAGGGGGCCGTGCTGGGGGGCTACACCTTC. Its protein is CASTPQGAVLGGYTF.

The chain combines TRBV9 with TRBJ2-2, with D possibly TRBD2 on 6 matching bases. The CDR3 consists of 16 residues. Germline CDR1 is SGDLS and CDR2 is YYNGEE. The ends were cut back, 4 bases at V and 7 bases at J, with 20 bases in the middle. In DNA, the CDR3 is TGTGCCAGCAGCCCTCTGGGGACTCTCAGCCGCGGGGAGCTGTTTTTT. As protein: CASSPLGTLSRGELFF.

The rearrangement uses TRBV28 and TRBJ2-5; D is possibly TRBD1 (5 bases). The DNA matches TRBJ2-7 better at its end, which makes the J call doubtful. This CDR3 contains 14 residues. Germline V gene sequence: CDR1 MDHEN, CDR2 SYDVKM. CDR3 nucleotide sequence: TGTGCCAGCAGTTTTCTACAGGTCAGCCACGAGCAGTACTTC. It yields the protein CASSFLQVSHEQYF.